A single sample gave rise to the 3 T cell receptor beta chains below, sequenced in a study of blood T cell repertoires in COVID-19. Generated by immunoSEQ multiplex PCR, the TCRdb table keeps only in-frame clones and is missing some. Counted here are about 270,000 clones, approximately 87% occurring once; the ten biggest clones make up 2.3%. Sequenced input: peripheral blood. The source is a woman in her forties or fifties with acute or convalescent COVID-19.

The V call is TRBV19, the J call TRBJ1-6, with no clear D. The length of the CDR3 is 19 residues. The V and J ends lost 5 bases and 0 bases respectively, with 20 bases between them. Germline assignment: CDR1 LNHDA and CDR2 SQIVND (reference sequence). The CDR3 region is CASSLSAPGGSSYNSPLHF. The CDR3, as DNA: TGTGCCAGTAGTCTCTCCGCGCCGGGCGGGAGCTCCTATAATTCACCCCTCCACTTT.

CDR3 nucleotides: TGTGCCTGGAGGACTTCAGCGAGACAGGGCTACGAGCAGTACTTC. Translated: CAWRTSARQGYEQYF. V usage is TRBV30 and J usage is TRBJ2-7, with 7 bases matching TRBD1. CDR3 length: 15 amino acids. With V trimmed by 3 bases and J by 3 bases, 11 bases remained unmatched. Germline CDR1 GTSNPN, CDR2 SVGIG (reference sequence).

The V gene is TRBV30, the J gene TRBJ2-1; 7 bases line up with TRBD1. Germline V lookup: CDR1 GTSNPN, CDR2 SVGIG (reference sequence). Unmatched junction bases numbered 17, after V lost 6 bases and J lost 9 bases. The length of the CDR3 is 15 residues. CDR3 region: CACYIKGAGRGEQFF. Here the CDR3 DNA reads TGTGCCTGTTATATCAAGGGGGCCGGCCGGGGTGAGCAGTTCTTC.